A selection of T cell receptor beta chains follows, all from one sample in a study of control samples from healthy donors and cancer patients. Profiling relied on immunoSEQ multiplex PCR, and the TCRdb table lists in-frame clones only, not all of them. Of under 200,000 clones detected, 90% to 95% appear once; the ten largest clones hold 0.65% to 0.85%. Source material: blood. These receptors all come from a woman aged 25 to 39 in good health. Both conserved end residues are part of each CDR3. The D gene is left open where the match is weak. Not every row has a clone size; where given, it reads once, few, many or a size class.

D	size	J	V	DNA	CDR3
-	-	TRBJ1-2	TRBV5-1	TGCGCCAGCAGCTTGGGTGTGGACTACACCTTC	CASSLGVDYTF
-	-	TRBJ1-1	TRBV9	TGTGCCAGCAGCGTAAGGACAGATAACACTGAAGCTTTCTTT	CASSVRTDNTEAFF
-	-	TRBJ2-7	TRBV2	TGTGCCAGCAGTGTAAGCCAGAACGAGCAGTACTTC	CASSVSQNEQYF
-	-	TRBJ2-7	TRBV4-2	TGTGCCAGCAGCCAACCCGGCCGACCCTACGAGCAGTACTTC	CASSQPGRPYEQYF
TRBD1	few	TRBJ1-4	TRBV30	TGTGCCGGCCGGGACAGCGGCCGAGATGAAAAACTGTTTTTT	CAGRDSGRDEKLFF
-	-	TRBJ2-5	TRBV7-9	TGTGCCAGCAGCTTAGTCGCTAGTAAGGAGACCCAGTACTTC	CASSLVASKETQYF
TRBD1	-	TRBJ1-2	TRBV5-1	TGCGCCAGCAGCTTGGAGCAGGGGGGGGGCTACACCTTC	CASSLEQGGGYTF
-	-	TRBJ2-1	TRBV5-1	TGCGCCAGCAACCAGGACCAGGGCCATGAGCAGTTCTTC	CASNQDQGHEQFF
-	once	TRBJ1-5	TRBV7-6	TGTGCCAGCAGACATGACCCGGGGCAGCGGCCCCAGCATTTT	CASRHDPGQRPQHF
TRBD2	-	TRBJ2-1	TRBV29-1	TGCAGCGTTGAAGCCTCTGGGCTAGCGGCCAATGAGCAGTTCTTC	CSVEASGLAANEQFF
-	once	TRBJ2-2	TRBV28	TGTGCCAGCAGTTTGACCACCGGGGAGCTGTTTTTT	CASSLTTGELFF
-	-	TRBJ2-7	TRBV7-2	TGTGCCAGCAGCTTAGCGCTTCCCTACGAGCAGTACTTC	CASSLALPYEQYF
-	-	TRBJ1-3	TRBV11-2	TGTGCCAGCAGCCCCTTTCTTGCGGTTACAAGTTCAGGAAACACCATATATTTT	CASSPFLAVTSSGNTIYF
TRBD1	-	TRBJ1-2	TRBV3-1/TRBV3-2	TGTGCCAGCAGCCAAGAGGGACAGCTGCACTATGGCTACACCTTC	CASSQEGQLHYGYTF
TRBD1	-	TRBJ2-1	TRBV5-4	TGTGCCAGCAGCTTCAGGGGGCGACACAATGAGCAGTTCTTC	CASSFRGRHNEQFF
TRBD1	-	TRBJ2-1	TRBV24-1	TGTGCCACCAGTGATCTTCCGCGACAGGGCGACAATGAGCAGTTCTTC	CATSDLPRQGDNEQFF
TRBD2	-	TRBJ2-3	TRBV5-1	TGCGCCAGCAGTTGGACTAGCGGGAGCTTGTATACGCAGTATTTT	CASSWTSGSLYTQYF
TRBD1	few	TRBJ1-5	TRBV19	TGTGCCAGTAGTGCCGGACAGGGTAGGCCCCAGCATTTT	CASSAGQGRPQHF
-	-	TRBJ1-4	TRBV6-1	TGTGCCAGCAGTGTAGGGTATGCGGGTGCAACTAATGAAAAACTGTTTTTT	CASSVGYAGATNEKLFF
-	-	TRBJ1-3	TRBV4-2	TGTGCCAGCAGCCAAGAGGGAGGAATCGTAAACACCATATATTTT	CASSQEGGIVNTIYF
-	-	TRBJ2-2	TRBV7-3	TGTGCCAGCAGCCCAGGCCTAGCAGGGGCCGGGGAGCTGTTTTTT	CASSPGLAGAGELFF
-	-	TRBJ2-3	TRBV6-5	TGTGCCAGCAGTCAGGGATATACGCAGTATTTT	CASSQGYTQYF
-	-	TRBJ1-1	TRBV10-3	TGTGCCATCAGTGACCCCGGGAGGAGCGGAGGGGCTTTCTTT	CAISDPGRSGGAFF
-	-	TRBJ2-7	TRBV28	TGTGCCAGCAGCCAAGATGTGCAGTACTTC	CASSQDVQYF
-	-	TRBJ2-1	TRBV6-5	TGTGCCAGCAGGATCGGGAATGAGCAGTTCTTC	CASRIGNEQFF
-	once	TRBJ2-2	TRBV4-2	TGTGCCAGCAGCCAAGTGAACCTAGCAAACACCGGGGAGCTGTTTTTT	CASSQVNLANTGELFF
-	-	TRBJ1-1	TRBV20-1	TGCAGTGCTAGAGAGGTCGGCGAAGCTTTCTTT	CSAREVGEAFF
TRBD1	-	TRBJ2-7	TRBV5-5	TGTGCCAGCAGCTTCGGACAGGGGGACTACGAGCAGTACTTC	CASSFGQGDYEQYF